This TCR beta chain was recorded in a study of CD8 T cells in ankylosing spondylitis. Study results and caveats: From matched ankylosing spondylitis synovial fluid, disease-linked clones were reportedly recovered at significantly enriched levels. Characteristic of ankylosing spondylitis blood, it appeared, was a TCR beta motif comprising about eight highly homologous variants.

TCRdb recomputed calls from the 5' RACE reads with MiXCR, one row per CDR3 protein. Here the sample spans 800,000 to 900,000 distinct CDR3 sequences, approximately 12% being singletons. This CDR3 spans 15 amino acids. The germline V gene has CDR1 SGHTA and CDR2 FQGNSA. J lost 10 bases, V lost 5 bases, and 6 bases had no gene match. This clonotype was seen ten or more times. Its matching antigen is unknown. What was sequenced was blood, either unsorted or a sorted T cell fraction (not recorded which). The chain employs TRBV7-2 and TRBJ2-1, with 15 positions matching TRBD2. The receptor's source is a male donor with ankylosing spondylitis. CDR3: CASSRMGLAGGEQFF. As DNA, the CDR3 is TGTGCCAGCAGCCGAATGGGACTAGCGGGAGGCGAGCAGTTCTTC.